One and the same sample provided the 21 T cell receptor beta chains below, sequenced in a study of cytomegalovirus exposure and HLA in healthy donors. PCR used 60 Vbeta primers and 13 Jbeta primers. Produced via immunoSEQ multiplex PCR; TCRdb's table is partial and in-frame only. Altogether 82,000 or so clones are present, around 74% being singletons, with the ten largest covering about 6.2%. Sequences were obtained from PBMCs. All receptors come from a woman between 50 and 59 years old in good health and CMV-seropositive.

This clone came up once. J is TRBJ1-1 and V is TRBV10-3; D is ambiguous. This CDR3 has 14 amino acids. V was clipped by 5 bases and J by 4 bases, with 14 bases between them. Per the germline V gene, CDR1 is ENHRY and CDR2 is SYGVKD. The CDR3 sequence is CAISYDTGGTEAFF. The CDR3 DNA sequence: TGTGCCATCAGTTACGACACGGGAGGCACTGAAGCTTTCTTT.

The CDR3 nucleotides read TGCGCCAGCAGCGAGGGACAGGTTGAGACCCAGTACTTC. Residues: CASSEGQVETQYF. The chain carries TRBV5-1 and TRBJ2-5; 8 bases agree with TRBD1. Germline CDR1 and CDR2: SGHRS and YFSETQ. The trim removed 4 bases at V and 5 bases at J, leaving 4 bases unmatched. The CDR3 consists of 13 residues.

This clone appeared many times. J is TRBJ1-5 and V is TRBV6-1; 7 bases are shared with TRBD1. The germline gives CDR1 MNHNS, CDR2 SASEGT. V was pared by 1 base and J by 5 bases, with 8 bases of the junction left unmatched. The CDR3 loop spans 16 amino acids. This CDR3 reads CASSEDEGGGYQPQHF. DNA of the CDR3: TGTGCCAGCAGTGAAGACGAAGGGGGCGGTTATCAGCCCCAGCATTTT.

This clone was counted between two and nine times. The chain is built from TRBV10-2 and TRBJ2-5; TRBD2 matches 13 bases. Losses at the gene ends were 10 bases for V and 3 bases for J; bases not matched to a gene: 8. The CDR3 is 15 amino acids. Per the germline V gene, CDR1 is WSHSY and CDR2 is SAAADI. This CDR3 reads CATIGLAGEEETQYF. The DNA for the CDR3 is TGCGCCACTATCGGACTAGCGGGAGAAGAAGAGACCCAGTACTTC.

This chain links TRBV4-1 with TRBJ1-5; 7 positions match TRBD1. The CDR3 is 16 amino acids. Losses at the gene ends were 4 bases for V and 4 bases for J; bases not matched to a gene: 10. The germline gives CDR1 MGHRA, CDR2 YSYEKL. In DNA form, the CDR3 reads TGCGCCAGCAGCCCTACTTCGGCAGGGGGAAATCAGCCCCAGCATTTT. Translation gives CASSPTSAGGNQPQHF.

This sequence joins TRBV6-5 and TRBJ1-1, with D unresolved. Germline V gene data show CDR1 as MNHEY and CDR2 as SVGAGI. CDR3 size: 14 residues. With 4 bases removed from V and 0 bases from J, the gap between germline ends came to 9 bases. In DNA form, the CDR3 reads TGTGCCAGCAGTTCCCTCAACATGAACACTGAAGCTTTCTTT. This translates into CASSSLNMNTEAFF.

This clone was detected a few times. The CDR3 region is CASSEWGQGTDTQYF. CDR3 nucleotide sequence: TGCGCCAGCAGTGAGTGGGGACAGGGCACAGATACGCAGTATTTT. This chain connects TRBV10-2 to TRBJ2-3; 8 nucleotides line up with TRBD1. Germline assignment: CDR1 WSHSY and CDR2 SAAADI. J was trimmed by 1 base and V by 1 base; bases with no gene match: 1. CDR3 length: 15 amino acids.

The chain carries TRBV5-8 and TRBJ2-3; tentative D call: TRBD2 (5 bases). Germline V CDR1 and CDR2: SGHTS, YDEGEE. The CDR3 extends over 16 amino acids. The ends were cut back, 0 bases at V and 1 base at J, with 12 bases in the middle. CDR3 bases: TGTGCCAGCAGCTTGGTGCGGGTTGAGGGCACAGATACGCAGTATTTT. This gives the protein CASSLVRVEGTDTQYF.

The J gene is TRBJ2-2, the V gene TRBV13, with D tentatively TRBD2 (6 bases). Per germline, CDR1 PRHDT and CDR2 FYEKMQ (reference sequence). The CDR3 runs 14 residues. V dropped 2 bases and J dropped 7 bases, with 11 bases sitting between them. This CDR3 reads CASSLTGAIGELFF. DNA of the CDR3: TGTGCCAGCAGCTTAACGGGAGCTATCGGGGAGCTGTTTTTT.

The V gene is TRBV27, the J gene TRBJ2-1; 7 bases line up with TRBD2. Per the germline V gene, CDR1 is MNHEY and CDR2 is SMNVEV (reference sequence). V dropped 6 bases and J dropped 6; count of bases not matched to a gene: 8. This CDR3 comprises 14 residues. The CDR3 spells CASSPAGEANEQFF. The CDR3 coding sequence is TGTGCCAGCAGCCCGGCGGGAGAGGCCAATGAGCAGTTCTTC.

This clone appeared a few times. V usage is TRBV9 and J usage is TRBJ2-7, with 9 positions matching TRBD1. This CDR3 comprises 14 residues. The ends lost 8 bases at V and 5 bases at J; junction bases unmatched: 11. Per the germline V gene, CDR1 is SGDLS and CDR2 is YYNGEE. The CDR3 nucleotides are TGTGCCAGTAACCGGGACAGGGTCGCTGACGAGCAGTACTTC. Protein: CASNRDRVADEQYF.

The chain is built from TRBV28 and TRBJ1-1; unclear D gene. Germline CDR1 reads MDHEN; CDR2 reads SYDVKM. This CDR3 is built from 14 residues. V was pared by 3 bases and J by 3 bases, with 11 bases between. For the CDR3, the DNA is TGTGCCAGCAGTTTCCCAGCGAAACACACTGAAGCTTTCTTT. It is translated as CASSFPAKHTEAFF.

The rearrangement joins TRBV14 to TRBJ2-7; tentative D call: TRBD2 (5 bases). Germline-derived CDR1 and CDR2 are SGHDN and FVKESK. The CDR3 runs 15 residues. Trimming removed 2 bases at V and 7 bases at J, with 18 bases between. CDR3 protein: CASSQIIGTSGEQYF. CDR3 DNA sequence: TGTGCCAGCAGCCAAATAATCGGTACATCGGGAGAGCAGTACTTC.

The rearrangement links TRBV21-1 to TRBJ2-3; the DNA was not used to check the table's D call, TRBD2. TRBV21-1 is noted as a pseudogene. The CDR3 totals 11 residues. For the CDR3, the DNA is TGTGCCAGCATAGAAGCAGATACGCAGTATTTT. This translates into CASIEADTQYF.

The chain uses TRBV6-1 and TRBJ2-3, with D possibly matching TRBD2 (5 bases). Per the germline V gene, CDR1 is MNHNS and CDR2 is SASEGT. The CDR3 is 14 residues long. V dropped 2 bases and J dropped 8 bases, with 14 bases sitting between them. CDR3 bases: TGTGCCAGCAGTGAAAGCAGGCCCAGCGGTACGCAGTATTTT. Translated: CASSESRPSGTQYF.

V is TRBV5-5 and J is TRBJ1-1; D is perhaps TRBD1 (5 bases). CDR1 is SGHKS, CDR2 YYEKEE, per germline (reference sequence). The length of the CDR3 is 13 residues. The V and J ends lost 2 bases and 6 bases respectively, with 11 bases between them. The CDR3 bases are TGTGCCAGCAGCTTCCAGGGTCGACCTGAAGCTTTCTTT. Its translation: CASSFQGRPEAFF.

The chain has TRBV6-1 and TRBJ1-2; 8 positions agree with TRBD1. The CDR3 runs 16 residues. The germline V gene has CDR1 MNHNS and CDR2 SASEGT. The junction had 9 bases not matched to a gene; V was cut back by 0 bases and J by 6 bases. DNA for the CDR3: TGTGCCAGCAGTGAAGCCGGGCAGGGGGCCGGGGATGGCTACACCTTC. This sequence encodes CASSEAGQGAGDGYTF.

This clone was counted between two and nine times. The V and J genes are TRBV5-6 and TRBJ1-1; D not resolved. The CDR3 contains 12 residues. The ends were cut back, 4 bases at V and 8 bases at J, with 12 bases in the middle. Germline-derived CDR1 and CDR2 are SGHDT and YYEEEE. Written as DNA, the CDR3 is TGTGCCAGCAGCCTCCCCGGGGTGGAAGCTTTCTTT. This gives the protein CASSLPGVEAFF.

The chain joins TRBV27 to TRBJ2-5, with a tentative D call TRBD1 (5 bases). TRBJ2-7 explains the end of the DNA better; the J call may be wrong. The germline V gene encodes CDR1 MNHEY and CDR2 SMNVEV (reference sequence). The CDR3 is 13 residues long. The CDR3 sequence: CASRHRGSYEQYF. The CDR3, as DNA: TGTGCCAGCAGGCATAGGGGATCCTACGAGCAGTACTTC.

CDR3 coding DNA: TGTGCCAGCGGCAACAGGGGGCGCTTTGAAAAACTGTTTTTT. It codes for CASGNRGRFEKLFF. The chain has TRBV6-5 and TRBJ1-4, with 9 positions matching TRBD1. The germline gives CDR1 MNHEY, CDR2 SVGAGI. V shed 8 bases and J 7 bases; nucleotides not matched to a gene: 8. There are 14 residues in the CDR3.

The CDR3 DNA follows: TGTGCCAGCCGCGATCGGGGTCGGAGCTATGGCTACACCTTC. Protein: CASRDRGRSYGYTF. V is TRBV2 and J is TRBJ1-2, with D unclear. The CDR3 covers 14 residues. Germline CDR1 reads SNHLY; CDR2 reads FYNNEI. Trimming removed 8 bases at V and 4 bases at J, with 17 bases between.